This T cell receptor beta chain was retrieved from a study of siplizumab effects on memory and regulatory T cells. Study-wide findings and caveats: Naive T cells were seemingly more diverse than memory cells, and major contributions to the alloresponse seemed to be made by them. With siplizumab, mappable alloreactive CD4+ clones averaged roughly 64% Treg-derived, versus under 30% in controls. Siplizumab caused a significant drop in alloreactive sequences traceable to unstimulated CD4+ memory cells.

The CDR3 contains 12 residues. Germline CDR1 reads MNHEY; CDR2 reads SMNVEV (reference sequence). The germline V and J ends were trimmed by 3 bases and 6 bases, with 7 bases remaining between them. Note on this clone: Its antigen is undetermined.

The assay covered 90,000 to 100,000 TCR templates per sample. Measured with immunoSEQ multiplex PCR; TCRdb has only the in-frame clones, and not every one. The sample shows approximately 100,000 clones, around 94% of them seen only once. Material for sequencing was non-Treg CD4+ T cells sorted from blood. This TCR was recovered from a human donor in good health. This chain connects TRBV27 to TRBJ2-3; TRBD1 is a possible D gene (5 bases). CDR3 amino acids: CASSLGPDTQYF. The CDR3 nucleotides are TGTGCCAGCAGTTTGGGGCCGGATACGCAGTATTTT.